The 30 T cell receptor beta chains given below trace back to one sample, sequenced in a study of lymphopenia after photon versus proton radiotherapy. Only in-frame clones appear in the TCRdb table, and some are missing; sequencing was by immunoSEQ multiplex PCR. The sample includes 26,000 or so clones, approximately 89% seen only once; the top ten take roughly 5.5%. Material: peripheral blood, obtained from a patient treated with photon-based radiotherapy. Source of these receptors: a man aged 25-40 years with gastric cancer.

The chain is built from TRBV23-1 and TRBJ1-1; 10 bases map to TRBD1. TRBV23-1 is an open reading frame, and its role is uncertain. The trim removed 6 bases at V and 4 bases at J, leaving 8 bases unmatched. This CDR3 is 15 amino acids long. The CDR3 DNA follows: TGCGCCAGCAGCAGGACAGGGGGGATGAGCACTGAAGCTTTCTTT. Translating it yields CASSRTGGMSTEAFF.

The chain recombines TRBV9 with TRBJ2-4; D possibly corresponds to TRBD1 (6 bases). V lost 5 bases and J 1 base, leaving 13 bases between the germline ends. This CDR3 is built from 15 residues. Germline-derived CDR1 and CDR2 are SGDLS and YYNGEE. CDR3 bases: TGTGCCAGCAGTGGAGCAGGGGAGGCCAAAAACATTCAGTACTTC. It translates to CASSGAGEAKNIQYF.

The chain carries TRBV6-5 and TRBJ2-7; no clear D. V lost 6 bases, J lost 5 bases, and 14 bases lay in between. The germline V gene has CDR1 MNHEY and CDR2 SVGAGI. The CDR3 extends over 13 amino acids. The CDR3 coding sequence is TGTGCCAGCAGACGCGACCCAAATGACGAGCAGTACTTC. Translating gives CASRRDPNDEQYF.

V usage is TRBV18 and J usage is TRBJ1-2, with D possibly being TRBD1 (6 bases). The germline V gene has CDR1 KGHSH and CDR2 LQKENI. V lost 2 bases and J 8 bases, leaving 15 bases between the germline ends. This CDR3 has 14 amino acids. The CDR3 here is CASSPASGEVGYTF. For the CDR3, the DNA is TGTGCCAGCTCACCAGCCTCAGGGGAAGTAGGCTACACCTTC.

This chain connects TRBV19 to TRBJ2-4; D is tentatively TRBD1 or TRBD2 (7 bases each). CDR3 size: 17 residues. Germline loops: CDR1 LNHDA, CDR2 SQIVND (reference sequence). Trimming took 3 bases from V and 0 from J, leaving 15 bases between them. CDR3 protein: CASSIRDSGKAKNIQYF. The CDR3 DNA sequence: TGTGCCAGTAGTATTAGGGACAGCGGGAAAGCCAAAAACATTCAGTACTTC.

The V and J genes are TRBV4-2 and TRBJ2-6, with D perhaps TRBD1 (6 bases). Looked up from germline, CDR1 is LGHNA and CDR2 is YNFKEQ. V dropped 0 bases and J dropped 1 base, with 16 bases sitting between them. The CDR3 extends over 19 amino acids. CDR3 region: CASSQEAQGLGSGANVLTF. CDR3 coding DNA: TGTGCCAGCAGCCAAGAAGCCCAGGGGTTGGGTTCTGGGGCCAACGTCCTGACTTTC.

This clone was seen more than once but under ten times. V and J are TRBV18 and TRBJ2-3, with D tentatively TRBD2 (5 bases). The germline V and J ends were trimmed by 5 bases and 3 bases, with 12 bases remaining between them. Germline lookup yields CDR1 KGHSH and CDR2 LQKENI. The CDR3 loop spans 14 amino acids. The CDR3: CASSGNEGTDTQYF. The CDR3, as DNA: TGTGCCAGCTCAGGGAACGAGGGTACAGATACGCAGTATTTT.

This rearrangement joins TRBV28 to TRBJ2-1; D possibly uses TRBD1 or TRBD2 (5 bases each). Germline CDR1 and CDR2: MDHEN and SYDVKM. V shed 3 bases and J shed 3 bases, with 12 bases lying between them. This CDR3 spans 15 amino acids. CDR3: CASSLVGVGYNEQFF. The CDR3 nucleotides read TGTGCCAGCAGTTTGGTGGGGGTTGGCTACAATGAGCAGTTCTTC.

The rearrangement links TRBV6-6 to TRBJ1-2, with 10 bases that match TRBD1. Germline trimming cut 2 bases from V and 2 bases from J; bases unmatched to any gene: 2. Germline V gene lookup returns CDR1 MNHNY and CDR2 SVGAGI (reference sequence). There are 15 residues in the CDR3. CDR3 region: CASSYGQGGNYGYTF. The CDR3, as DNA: TGTGCCAGCAGTTACGGACAGGGGGGGAACTATGGCTACACCTTC.

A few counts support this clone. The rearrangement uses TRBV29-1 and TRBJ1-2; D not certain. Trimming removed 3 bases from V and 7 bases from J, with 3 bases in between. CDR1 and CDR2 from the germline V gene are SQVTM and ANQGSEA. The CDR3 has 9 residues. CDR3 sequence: CSVEGGYTF. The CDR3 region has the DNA TGCAGCGTTGAGGGTGGCTACACCTTC.

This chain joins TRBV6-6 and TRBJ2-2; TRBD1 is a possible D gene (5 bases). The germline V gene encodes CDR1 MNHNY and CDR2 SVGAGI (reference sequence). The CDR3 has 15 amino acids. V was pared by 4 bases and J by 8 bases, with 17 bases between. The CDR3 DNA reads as TGTGCCAGCAGTTCTGGGGCCGTAAAGGGTGGGGAGCTGTTTTTT. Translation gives CASSSGAVKGGELFF.

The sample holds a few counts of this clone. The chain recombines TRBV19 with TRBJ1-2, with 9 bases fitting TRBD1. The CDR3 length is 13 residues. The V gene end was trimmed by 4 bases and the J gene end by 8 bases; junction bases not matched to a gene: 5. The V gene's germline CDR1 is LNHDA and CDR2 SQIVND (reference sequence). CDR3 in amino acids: CASSRTGEDGYTF. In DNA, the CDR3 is TGTGCCAGTAGTAGGACAGGGGAAGACGGCTACACCTTC.

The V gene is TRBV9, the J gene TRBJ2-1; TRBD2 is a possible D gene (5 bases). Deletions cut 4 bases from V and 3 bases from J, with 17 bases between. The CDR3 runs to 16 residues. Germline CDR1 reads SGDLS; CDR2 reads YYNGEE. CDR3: CASSHDDKRLYNEQFF. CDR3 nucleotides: TGTGCCAGCAGCCATGACGACAAGCGGCTCTACAATGAGCAGTTCTTC. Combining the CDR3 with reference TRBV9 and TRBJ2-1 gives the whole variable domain DSGVTQTPKHLITATGQRVTLRCSPRSGDLSVYWYQQSLDQGLQFLIQYYNGEERAKGNILERFSAQQFPDLHSELNLSSLELGDSALYFCASSHDDKRLYNEQFFGPGTRLTVL.

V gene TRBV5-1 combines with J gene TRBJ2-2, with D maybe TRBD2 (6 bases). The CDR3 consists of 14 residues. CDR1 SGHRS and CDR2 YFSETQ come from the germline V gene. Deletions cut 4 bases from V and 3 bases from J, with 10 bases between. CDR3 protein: CASSASVDTGELFF. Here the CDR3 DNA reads TGCGCCAGCAGCGCTAGCGTGGACACCGGGGAGCTGTTTTTT.

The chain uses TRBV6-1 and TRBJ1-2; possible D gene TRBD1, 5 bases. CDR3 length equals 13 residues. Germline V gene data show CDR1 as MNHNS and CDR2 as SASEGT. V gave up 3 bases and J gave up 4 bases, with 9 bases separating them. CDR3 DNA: TGTGCCAGCAGTGACTCAGGGATCTATGGCTACACCTTC. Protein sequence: CASSDSGIYGYTF.

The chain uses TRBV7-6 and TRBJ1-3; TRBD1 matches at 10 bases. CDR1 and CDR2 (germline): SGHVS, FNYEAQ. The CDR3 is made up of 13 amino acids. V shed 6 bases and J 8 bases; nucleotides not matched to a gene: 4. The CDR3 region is CASSSGTGDTIYF. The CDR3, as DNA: TGTGCCAGCAGTTCGGGGACAGGGGACACCATATATTTT.

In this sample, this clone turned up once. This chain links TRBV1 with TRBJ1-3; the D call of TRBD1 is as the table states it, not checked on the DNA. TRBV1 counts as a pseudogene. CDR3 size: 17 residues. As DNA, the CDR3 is TGCACCAGCAGCCAAGAGGACAGTCGATTCTCTGGAAACACCATATATTTT. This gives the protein CTSSQEDSRFSGNTIYF.

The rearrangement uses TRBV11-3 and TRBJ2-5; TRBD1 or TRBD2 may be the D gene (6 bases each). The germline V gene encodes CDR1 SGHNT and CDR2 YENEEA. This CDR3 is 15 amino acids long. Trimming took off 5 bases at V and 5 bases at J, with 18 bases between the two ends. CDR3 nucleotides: TGTGCCAGCAGCCCCCAAGGAGGGGGGCGGGAGACCCAGTACTTC. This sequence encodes CASSPQGGGRETQYF.

Written as DNA, the CDR3 is TGTGCCAGCAGCGCCACTAGCGGCTCCTACGAGCAGTACTTC. Translated, it gives CASSATSGSYEQYF. The chain has TRBV9 and TRBJ2-7; 8 bases line up with TRBD2. With V trimmed by 3 bases and J by 0 bases, 2 bases remained unmatched. The CDR3 length is 14 residues. Germline CDR1 reads SGDLS; CDR2 reads YYNGEE. Combining the CDR3 with reference TRBV9 and TRBJ2-7 gives the whole variable domain DSGVTQTPKHLITATGQRVTLRCSPRSGDLSVYWYQQSLDQGLQFLIQYYNGEERAKGNILERFSAQQFPDLHSELNLSSLELGDSALYFCASSATSGSYEQYFGPGTRLTVT.

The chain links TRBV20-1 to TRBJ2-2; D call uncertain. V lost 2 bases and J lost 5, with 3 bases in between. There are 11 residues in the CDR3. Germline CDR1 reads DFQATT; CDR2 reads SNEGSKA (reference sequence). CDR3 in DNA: TGCAGTGCTAGACAAACCGGGGAGCTGTTTTTT. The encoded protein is CSARQTGELFF.

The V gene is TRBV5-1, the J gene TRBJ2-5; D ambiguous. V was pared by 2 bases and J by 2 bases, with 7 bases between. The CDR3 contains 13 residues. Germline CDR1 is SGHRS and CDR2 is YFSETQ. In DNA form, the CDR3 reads TGCGCCAGCAGCTTCGATCCTCAAGAGACCCAGTACTTC. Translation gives CASSFDPQETQYF.

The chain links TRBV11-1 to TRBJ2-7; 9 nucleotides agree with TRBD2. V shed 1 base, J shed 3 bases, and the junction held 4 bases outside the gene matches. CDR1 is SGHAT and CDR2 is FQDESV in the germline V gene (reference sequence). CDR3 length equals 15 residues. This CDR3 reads CASSLVSSGDYEQYF. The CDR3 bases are TGTGCCAGCAGCTTAGTGTCTAGCGGGGACTACGAGCAGTACTTC.

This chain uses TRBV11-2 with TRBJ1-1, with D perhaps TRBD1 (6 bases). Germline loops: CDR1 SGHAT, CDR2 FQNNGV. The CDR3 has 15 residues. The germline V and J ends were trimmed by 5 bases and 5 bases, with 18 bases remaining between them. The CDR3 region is CASSLRQTGLTEAFF. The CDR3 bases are TGTGCCAGCAGCCTTCGTCAGACAGGTTTAACTGAAGCTTTCTTT. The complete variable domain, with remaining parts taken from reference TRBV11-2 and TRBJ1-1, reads EAGVAQSPRYKIIEKRQSVAFWCNPISGHATLYWYQQILGQGPKLLIQFQNNGVVDDSQLPKDRFSAERLKGVDSTLKIQPAKLEDSAVYLCASSLRQTGLTEAFFGQGTRLTVV.

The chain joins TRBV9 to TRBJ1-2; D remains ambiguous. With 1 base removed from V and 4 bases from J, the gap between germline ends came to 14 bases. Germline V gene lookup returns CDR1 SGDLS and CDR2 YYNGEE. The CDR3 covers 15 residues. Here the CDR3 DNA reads TGTGCCAGCAGCGTATCCCCGGGCGCGGGCTATGGCTACACCTTC. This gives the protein CASSVSPGAGYGYTF.

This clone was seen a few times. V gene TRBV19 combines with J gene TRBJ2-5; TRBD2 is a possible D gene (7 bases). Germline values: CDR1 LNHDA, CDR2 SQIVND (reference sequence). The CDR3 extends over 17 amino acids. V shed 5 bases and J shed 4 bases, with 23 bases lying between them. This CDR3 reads CASSPKGTGGMRETQYF. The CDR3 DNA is TGTGCCAGTAGTCCAAAGGGGACGGGGGGCATGAGAGAGACCCAGTACTTC.

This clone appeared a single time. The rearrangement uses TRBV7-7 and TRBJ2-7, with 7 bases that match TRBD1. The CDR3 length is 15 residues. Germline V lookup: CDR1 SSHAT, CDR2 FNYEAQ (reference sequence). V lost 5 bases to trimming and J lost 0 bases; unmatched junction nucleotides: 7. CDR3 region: CASSVGQHFSYEQYF. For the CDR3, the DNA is TGTGCCAGCAGCGTGGGACAGCACTTCTCCTACGAGCAGTACTTC.

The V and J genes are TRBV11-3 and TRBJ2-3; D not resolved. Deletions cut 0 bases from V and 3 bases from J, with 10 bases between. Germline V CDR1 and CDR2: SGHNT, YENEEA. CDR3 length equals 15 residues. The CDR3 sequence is CASSLDRTDTDTQYF. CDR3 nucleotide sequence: TGTGCCAGCAGCTTAGACCGGACGGATACAGATACGCAGTATTTT.

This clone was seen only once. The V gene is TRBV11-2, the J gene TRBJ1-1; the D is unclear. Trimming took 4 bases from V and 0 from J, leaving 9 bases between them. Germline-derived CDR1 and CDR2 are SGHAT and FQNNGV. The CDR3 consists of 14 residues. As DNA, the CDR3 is TGTGCCAGCAGCTCAGGAGGGTTGAACACTGAAGCTTTCTTT. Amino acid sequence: CASSSGGLNTEAFF.

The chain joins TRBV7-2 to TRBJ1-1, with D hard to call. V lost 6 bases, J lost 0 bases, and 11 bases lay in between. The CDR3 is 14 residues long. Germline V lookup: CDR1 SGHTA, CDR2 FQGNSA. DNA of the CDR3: TGTGCCAGCAGTGGAGCAGCCATGAACACTGAAGCTTTCTTT. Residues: CASSGAAMNTEAFF.

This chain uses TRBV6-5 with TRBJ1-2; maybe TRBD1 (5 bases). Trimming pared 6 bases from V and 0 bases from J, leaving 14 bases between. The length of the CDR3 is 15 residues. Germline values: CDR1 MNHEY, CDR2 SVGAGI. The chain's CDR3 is CASRKLGPSNYGYTF. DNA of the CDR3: TGTGCCAGCAGAAAACTGGGACCTTCTAACTATGGCTACACCTTC.